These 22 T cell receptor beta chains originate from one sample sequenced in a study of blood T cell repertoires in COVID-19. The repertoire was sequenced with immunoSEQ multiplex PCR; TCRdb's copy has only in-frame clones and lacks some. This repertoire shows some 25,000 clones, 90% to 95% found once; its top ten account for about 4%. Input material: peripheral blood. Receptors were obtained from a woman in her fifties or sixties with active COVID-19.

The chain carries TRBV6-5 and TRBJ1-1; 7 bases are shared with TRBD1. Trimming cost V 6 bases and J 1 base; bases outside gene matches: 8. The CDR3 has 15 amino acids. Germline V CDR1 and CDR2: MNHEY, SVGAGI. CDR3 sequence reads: CASRRTGQENTEAFF. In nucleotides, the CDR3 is TGTGCCAGCAGGAGGACAGGACAGGAGAACACTGAAGCTTTCTTT.

DNA of the CDR3: TGCAGCGTTGCAGACAGGAACCGCCAAGAGACCCAGTACTTC. Protein sequence: CSVADRNRQETQYF. The rearrangement links TRBV29-1 to TRBJ2-5; D possibly corresponds to TRBD1 (6 bases). The germline CDR1 and CDR2 sequences are SQVTM and ANQGSEA. Trimming cost V 4 bases and J 1 base, with 13 bases left between them. This CDR3 has 14 residues.

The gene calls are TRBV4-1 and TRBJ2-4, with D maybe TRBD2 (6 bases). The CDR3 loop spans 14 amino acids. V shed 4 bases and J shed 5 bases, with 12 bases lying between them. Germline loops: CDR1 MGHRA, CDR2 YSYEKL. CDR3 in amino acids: CASSPVGGENIQYF. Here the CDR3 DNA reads TGCGCCAGCAGCCCCGTGGGCGGGGAAAACATTCAGTACTTC.

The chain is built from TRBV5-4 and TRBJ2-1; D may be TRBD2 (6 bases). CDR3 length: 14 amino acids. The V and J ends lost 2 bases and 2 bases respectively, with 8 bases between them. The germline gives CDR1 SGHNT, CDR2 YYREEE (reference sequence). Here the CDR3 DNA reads TGTGCCAGCAGCTTAGGCGGGGCCTACAATGAGCAGTTCTTC. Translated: CASSLGGAYNEQFF.

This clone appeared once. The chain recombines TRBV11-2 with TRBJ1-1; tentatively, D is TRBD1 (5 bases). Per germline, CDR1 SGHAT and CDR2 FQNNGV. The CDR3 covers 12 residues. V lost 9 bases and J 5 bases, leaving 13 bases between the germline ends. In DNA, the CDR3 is TGTGCCAGTCAACAGGTTGCTACTGAAGCTTTCTTT. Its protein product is CASQQVATEAFF.

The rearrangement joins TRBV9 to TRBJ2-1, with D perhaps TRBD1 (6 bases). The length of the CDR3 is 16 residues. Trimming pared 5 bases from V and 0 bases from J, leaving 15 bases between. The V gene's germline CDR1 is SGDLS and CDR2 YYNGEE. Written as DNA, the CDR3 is TGTGCCAGCAGTTACAGACAGGTCAGCTCCTACAATGAGCAGTTCTTC. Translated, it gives CASSYRQVSSYNEQFF.

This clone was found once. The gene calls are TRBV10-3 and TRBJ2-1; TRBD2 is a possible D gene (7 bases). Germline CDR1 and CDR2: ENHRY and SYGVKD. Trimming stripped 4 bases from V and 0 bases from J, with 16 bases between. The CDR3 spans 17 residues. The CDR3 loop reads CAISAGEGQNSYNEQFF. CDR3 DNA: TGTGCCATCAGTGCAGGGGAGGGGCAGAACTCCTACAATGAGCAGTTCTTC.

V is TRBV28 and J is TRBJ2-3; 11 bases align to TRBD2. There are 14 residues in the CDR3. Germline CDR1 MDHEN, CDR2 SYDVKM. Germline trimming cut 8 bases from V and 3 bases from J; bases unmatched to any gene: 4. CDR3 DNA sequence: TGTGCCAGCCTTAGCGGGGGGGCGACAGATACGCAGTATTTT. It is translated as CASLSGGATDTQYF.

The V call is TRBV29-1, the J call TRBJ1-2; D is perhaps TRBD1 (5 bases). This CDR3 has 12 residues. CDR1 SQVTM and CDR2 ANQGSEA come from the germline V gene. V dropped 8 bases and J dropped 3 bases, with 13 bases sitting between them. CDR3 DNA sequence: TGCAGCACCCGGCAGGGCGACTATGGCTACACCTTC. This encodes CSTRQGDYGYTF. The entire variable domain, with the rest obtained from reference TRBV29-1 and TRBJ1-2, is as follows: SAVISQKPSRDICQRGTSLTIQCQVDSQVTMMFWYRQQPGQSLTLIATANQGSEATYESGFVIDKFPISRPNLTFSTLTVSNMSPEDSSIYLCSTRQGDYGYTFGSGTRLTVV.

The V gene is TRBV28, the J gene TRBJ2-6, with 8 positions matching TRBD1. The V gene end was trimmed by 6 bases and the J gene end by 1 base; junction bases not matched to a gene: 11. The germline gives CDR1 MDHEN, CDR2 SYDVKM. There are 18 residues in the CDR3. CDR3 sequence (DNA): TGTGCCAGCAGGTCCAACAGGGGGAACCCTTCTGGGGCCAACGTCCTGACTTTC. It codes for CASRSNRGNPSGANVLTF.

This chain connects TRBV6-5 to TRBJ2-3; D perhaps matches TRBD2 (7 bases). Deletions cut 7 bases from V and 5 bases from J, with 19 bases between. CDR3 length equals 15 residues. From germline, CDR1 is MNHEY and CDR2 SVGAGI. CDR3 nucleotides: TGTGCCAGCAAGAAATGGGGGGGGCCCGAAGATACGCAGTATTTT. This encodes CASKKWGGPEDTQYF.

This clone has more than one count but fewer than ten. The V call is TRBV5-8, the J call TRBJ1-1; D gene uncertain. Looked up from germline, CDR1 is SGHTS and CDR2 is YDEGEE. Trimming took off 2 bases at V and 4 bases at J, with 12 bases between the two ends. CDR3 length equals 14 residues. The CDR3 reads CASSLGGPGTEAFF. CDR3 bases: TGTGCCAGCAGCTTAGGCGGCCCGGGCACTGAAGCTTTCTTT.

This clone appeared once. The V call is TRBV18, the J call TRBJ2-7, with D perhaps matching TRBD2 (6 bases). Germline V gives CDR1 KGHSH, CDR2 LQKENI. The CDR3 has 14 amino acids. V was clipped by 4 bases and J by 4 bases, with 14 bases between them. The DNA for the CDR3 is TGTGCCAGCTCACAACTATCGGGAGAGTACGAGCAGTACTTC. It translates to CASSQLSGEYEQYF.

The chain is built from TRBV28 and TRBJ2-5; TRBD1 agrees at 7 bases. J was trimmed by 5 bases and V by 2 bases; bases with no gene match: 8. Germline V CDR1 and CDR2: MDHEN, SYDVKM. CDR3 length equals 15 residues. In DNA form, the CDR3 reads TGTGCCAGCAGTTTAACAGGGGATGCGGAGGAGACCCAGTACTTC. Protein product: CASSLTGDAEETQYF.

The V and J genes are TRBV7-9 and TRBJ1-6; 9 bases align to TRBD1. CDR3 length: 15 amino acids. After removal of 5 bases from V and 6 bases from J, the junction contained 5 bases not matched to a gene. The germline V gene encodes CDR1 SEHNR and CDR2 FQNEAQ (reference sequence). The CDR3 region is CASSRPGQGNSPLHF. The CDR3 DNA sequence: TGTGCCAGCAGCCGCCCGGGACAGGGTAATTCACCCCTCCACTTT.

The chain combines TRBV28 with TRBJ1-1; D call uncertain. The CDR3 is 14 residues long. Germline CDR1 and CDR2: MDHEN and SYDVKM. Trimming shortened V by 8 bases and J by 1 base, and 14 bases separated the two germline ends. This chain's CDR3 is CASDVRHRNTEAFF. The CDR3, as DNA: TGTGCCAGCGACGTACGACACAGGAACACTGAAGCTTTCTTT.

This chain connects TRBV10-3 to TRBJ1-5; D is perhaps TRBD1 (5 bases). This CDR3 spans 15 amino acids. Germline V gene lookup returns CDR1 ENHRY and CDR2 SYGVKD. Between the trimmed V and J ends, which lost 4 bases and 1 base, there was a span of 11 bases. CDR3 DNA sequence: TGTGCCATCAGTGGGGGGGGTGGAAGCAATCAGCCCCAGCATTTT. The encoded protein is CAISGGGGSNQPQHF.

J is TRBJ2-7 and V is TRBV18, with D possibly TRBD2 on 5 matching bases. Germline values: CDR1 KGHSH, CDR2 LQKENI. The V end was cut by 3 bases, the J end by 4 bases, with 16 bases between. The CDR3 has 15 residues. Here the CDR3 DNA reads TGTGCCAGCTCACCTAGAGGGCGAGAGTTGTACGAGCAGTACTTC. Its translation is CASSPRGRELYEQYF.

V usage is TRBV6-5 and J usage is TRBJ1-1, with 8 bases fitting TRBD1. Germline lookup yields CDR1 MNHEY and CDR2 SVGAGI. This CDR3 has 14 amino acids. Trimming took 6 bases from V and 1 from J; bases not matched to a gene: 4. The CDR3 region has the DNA TGTGCCAGCAGGGACAGGGCGGGGAACACTGAAGCTTTCTTT. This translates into CASRDRAGNTEAFF.

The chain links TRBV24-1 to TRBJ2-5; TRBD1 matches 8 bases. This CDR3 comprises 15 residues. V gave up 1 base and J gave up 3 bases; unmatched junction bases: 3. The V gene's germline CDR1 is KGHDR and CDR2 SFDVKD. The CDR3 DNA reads TGTGCCACCAGTGATTTATCGGACAGGGAAGAGACCCAGTACTTC. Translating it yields CATSDLSDREETQYF.

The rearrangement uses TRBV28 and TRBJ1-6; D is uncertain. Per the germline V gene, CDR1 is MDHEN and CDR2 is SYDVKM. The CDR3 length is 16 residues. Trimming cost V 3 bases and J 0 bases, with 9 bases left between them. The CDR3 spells CASSFGQISYNSPLHF. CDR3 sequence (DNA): TGTGCCAGCAGTTTTGGCCAGATCTCCTATAATTCACCCCTCCACTTT.

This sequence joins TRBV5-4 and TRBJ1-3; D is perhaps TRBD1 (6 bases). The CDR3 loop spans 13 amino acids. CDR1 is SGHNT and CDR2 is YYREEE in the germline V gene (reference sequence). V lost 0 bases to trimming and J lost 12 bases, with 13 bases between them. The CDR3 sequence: CASSLETGPHIYF. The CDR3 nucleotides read TGTGCCAGCAGCTTGGAGACAGGCCCCCACATATATTTT. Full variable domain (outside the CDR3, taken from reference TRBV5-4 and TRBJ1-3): ETGVTQSPTHLIKTRGQQVTLRCSSQSGHNTVSWYQQALGQGPQFIFQYYREEENGRGNFPPRFSGLQFPNYSSELNVNALELDDSALYLCASSLETGPHIYFGEGSWLTVV.